The 25 T cell receptor beta chains reported below all come from one sample, sequenced in a study of human T cells and chemical hapten exposure. Time point described: pre-sensitization, week 0. As for treatment: therapeutic diphenylcyclopropenone sensitization with weekly scalp DPC. Via MiXCR, TCRdb re-called the RACE reads, giving one row per CDR3 protein. The table includes roughly 380,000 distinct CDR3 sequences, 5.1% detected once. The starting material was whole blood, obtained in connection with sensitization to the hapten diphenylcyclopropenone (DPC). These TCRs come from a woman in her 50s with alopecia areata. Some clones in this sample may be carry-over from other donors' samples.

This clonotype came up a few times. The V gene is TRBV28, the J gene TRBJ2-3; possible D gene TRBD1, 5 bases. Germline CDR1 MDHEN, CDR2 SYDVKM. This CDR3 is 15 amino acids long. V lost 8 bases and J 0 bases, leaving 15 bases between the germline ends. CDR3 DNA sequence: TGTGCCAGCTCAACAGGTTTCCCTAGCACAGATACGCAGTATTTT. Its protein product is CASSTGFPSTDTQYF.

The chain carries TRBV2 and TRBJ1-5; D gene uncertain. V was trimmed by 7 bases and J by 0 bases, leaving 13 bases between them. The CDR3 is made up of 15 amino acids. The V gene's germline CDR1 is SNHLY and CDR2 FYNNEI. For the CDR3, the DNA is TGTGCCAGCACCCACGCGGGGTATAGCAATCAGCCCCAGCATTTT. This codes for CASTHAGYSNQPQHF.

This rearrangement joins TRBV6-1 to TRBJ1-2; 7 bases match TRBD1. CDR3 length equals 13 residues. Trimming cost V 6 bases and J 4 bases; bases outside gene matches: 5. From germline, CDR1 is MNHNS and CDR2 SASEGT. CDR3 bases: TGTGCCAGCAGGGGACAGTGGCTCTATGGCTACACCTTC. It yields the protein CASRGQWLYGYTF.

This clonotype was picked up many times. V and J are TRBV28 and TRBJ2-4, with D uncertain. Germline V gene data show CDR1 as MDHEN and CDR2 as SYDVKM. The CDR3 sequence is 15 residues long. Deletions cut 5 bases from V and 0 bases from J, with 11 bases between. The CDR3 sequence: CASSEAQRAKNIQYF. The CDR3 bases are TGTGCCAGCAGTGAGGCGCAAAGAGCCAAAAACATTCAGTACTTC.

This clonotype showed up many times. V usage is TRBV12-3 or TRBV12-4 and J usage is TRBJ1-4; no clear D gene. This CDR3 is 11 amino acids long. V was pared by 2 bases and J by 8 bases, with 3 bases between. The CDR3 DNA sequence: TGTGCCAGCAGTTTACGGGAAAAACTGTTTTTT. Protein product: CASSLREKLFF.

This clonotype appeared many times. This sequence joins TRBV6-5 and TRBJ1-2, with 8 bases that match TRBD1. The CDR3 contains 14 residues. J was trimmed by 5 bases and V by 6 bases; bases with no gene match: 8. CDR1 and CDR2 (germline): MNHEY, SVGAGI. The CDR3 DNA is TGTGCCAGCAGGCCTGACAGGGGTCTATATGGCTACACCTTC. Amino acids: CASRPDRGLYGYTF.

The chain is built from TRBV12-3 or TRBV12-4 and TRBJ1-3; TRBD1 might be the D (5 bases). The CDR3 extends over 14 amino acids. The V end lost 3 bases, the J end lost 0 bases, and 6 bases lay between the germline ends. CDR3 sequence: CASSFDSSGNTIYF. For the CDR3, the DNA is TGTGCCAGCAGTTTCGACAGCTCTGGAAACACCATATATTTT.

V and J are TRBV6-5 and TRBJ1-5, with 11 nucleotides matching TRBD1. The junction had 8 bases not matched to a gene; V was cut back by 5 bases and J by 2 bases. CDR1 and CDR2 (germline): MNHEY, SVGAGI. The CDR3 sequence is 17 residues long. CDR3 in amino acids: CASSPGTGGTGNQPQHF. In DNA, the CDR3 is TGTGCCAGCAGTCCCGGGACAGGGGGGACGGGCAATCAGCCCCAGCATTTT.

The V call is TRBV7-9, the J call TRBJ1-1; D call uncertain. The CDR3 contains 15 residues. Germline CDR1 SEHNR, CDR2 FQNEAQ (reference sequence). Trimming removed 2 bases from V and 3 bases from J, with 13 bases in between. CDR3 sequence reads: CASSLSKFGDTEAFF. The DNA for the CDR3 is TGTGCCAGCAGCTTAAGTAAGTTTGGGGACACTGAAGCTTTCTTT. Drawing the rest from reference TRBV7-9 and TRBJ1-1, the complete variable domain is DTGVSQNPRHKITKRGQNVTFRCDPISEHNRLYWYRQTLGQGPEFLTYFQNEAQLEKSRLLSDRFSAERPKGSFSTLEIQRTEQGDSAMYLCASSLSKFGDTEAFFGQGTRLTVV.

The rearrangement links TRBV12-3 or TRBV12-4 to TRBJ2-1; D uncertain. This CDR3 has 14 amino acids. The germline V and J ends were trimmed by 2 bases and 8 bases, with 13 bases remaining between them. The CDR3 region is CASSLTFSADEQFF. The CDR3 DNA sequence: TGTGCCAGCAGTTTAACATTCTCCGCCGATGAGCAGTTCTTC.

This clonotype was seen ten or more times. The chain recombines TRBV5-1 with TRBJ1-4; D ambiguous. Trimming took 1 base from V and 6 from J, leaving 13 bases between them. Germline V gives CDR1 SGHRS, CDR2 YFSETQ. The CDR3 loop spans 15 amino acids. CDR3 in DNA: TGCGCCAGCAGCTTGTCGGGCGGGCGAGATGAAAAACTGTTTTTT. Its protein is CASSLSGGRDEKLFF.

The chain uses TRBV27 and TRBJ1-2; TRBD1 aligns across 7 bases. CDR3 size: 13 residues. Trimming cost V 2 bases and J 8 bases; bases outside gene matches: 5. Looked up from germline, CDR1 is MNHEY and CDR2 is SMNVEV (reference sequence). CDR3 nucleotides: TGTGCCAGCAGTTTAGTGCAGGGGGTCGGCTACACCTTC. It codes for CASSLVQGVGYTF.

The rearrangement uses TRBV13 and TRBJ2-2; 10 bases are a match to TRBD1. This CDR3 is 15 amino acids long. Germline values: CDR1 PRHDT, CDR2 FYEKMQ (reference sequence). V was pared by 5 bases and J by 4 bases, with 4 bases of the junction left unmatched. CDR3 coding DNA: TGTGCCAGCAGCCCCCGGACAGGGGGCACCGGGGAGCTGTTTTTT. Its protein is CASSPRTGGTGELFF.

This clonotype occurred many times. This chain uses TRBV20-1 with TRBJ1-2, with a possible D match to TRBD1 (5 bases). Trimming cost V 0 bases and J 3 bases, with 23 bases left between them. Per germline, CDR1 DFQATT and CDR2 SNEGSKA (reference sequence). The CDR3 is 18 residues long. CDR3 residues: CSARDDQGHENLYYGYTF. CDR3 DNA sequence: TGCAGTGCTAGAGATGATCAAGGACATGAGAATCTCTACTATGGCTACACCTTC.

This clonotype was seen repeatedly, ten times or more. This chain uses TRBV29-1 with TRBJ1-1; D gene uncertain. This CDR3 comprises 14 residues. With 3 bases removed from V and 2 bases from J, the gap between germline ends came to 13 bases. From germline, CDR1 is SQVTM and CDR2 ANQGSEA. CDR3 bases: TGCAGCGTTGAGGGAGAACCTCTAAACACTGAAGCTTTCTTT. Translated, it gives CSVEGEPLNTEAFF.

This clonotype was detected only a few times. This chain uses TRBV5-4 with TRBJ1-4, with no clear D. Germline V gene data show CDR1 as SGHNT and CDR2 as YYREEE (reference sequence). Trimming took off 4 bases at V and 4 bases at J, with 11 bases between the two ends. The CDR3 covers 14 residues. The CDR3 DNA follows: TGTGCCAGCAGCATGGACGAGGGTAATGAAAAACTGTTTTTT. Protein product: CASSMDEGNEKLFF.

This clonotype was found many times. The chain couples TRBV7-9 to TRBJ2-7; possibly TRBD1 for D (6 bases). CDR3 length equals 15 residues. Germline V gives CDR1 SEHNR, CDR2 FQNEAQ (reference sequence). Trimming removed 5 bases at V and 2 bases at J, with 16 bases between. The CDR3 here is CASSRERQVAYEQYF. For the CDR3, the DNA is TGTGCCAGCAGCAGAGAGAGACAGGTTGCCTACGAGCAGTACTTC.

This clonotype has a handful of counts. This chain uses TRBV10-3 with TRBJ1-4; D unresolved. There are 13 residues in the CDR3. Germline lookup yields CDR1 ENHRY and CDR2 SYGVKD. Trimming left V 0 bases short and J 12 bases short, with 11 bases between. The CDR3 protein is CAISESGVQQLFF. CDR3 nucleotide sequence: TGTGCCATCAGTGAGTCGGGAGTACAACAACTGTTTTTT.

This clonotype was seen at least ten times. This chain connects TRBV5-1 to TRBJ1-3; TRBD1 matches 8 bases. The CDR3 is 17 residues long. Trimming removed 4 bases from V and 2 bases from J; junction bases left unmatched: 11. CDR1 and CDR2 (germline): SGHRS, YFSETQ. CDR3 region: CASSPSWDRSTGNTIYF. As DNA, the CDR3 is TGCGCCAGCAGCCCTTCTTGGGACAGGAGTACTGGAAACACCATATATTTT.

The chain combines TRBV6-5 with TRBJ1-3; 12 bases agree with TRBD1. The V gene's germline CDR1 is MNHEY and CDR2 SVGAGI. This CDR3 comprises 19 residues. The junction had 10 bases not matched to a gene; V was cut back by 2 bases and J by 2 bases. CDR3 bases: TGTGCCAGCAGTTACCCGACTCCGGGACAGGGGGCTGCTGGAAACACCATATATTTT. Translation gives CASSYPTPGQGAAGNTIYF.

In its sample, this clonotype was seen many times. The CDR3 DNA reads as TGTGCCAGCAGTTCCAGAATCGACAGGGAGAATGAAAAACTGTTTTTT. Amino acids: CASSSRIDRENEKLFF. This chain connects TRBV28 to TRBJ1-4, with 7 bases identical to TRBD1. With V trimmed by 4 bases and J by 5 bases, 10 bases remained unmatched. The V gene's germline CDR1 is MDHEN and CDR2 SYDVKM. This CDR3 contains 16 residues.

This clonotype was seen many times. The chain employs TRBV6-5 and TRBJ1-6; D gene ambiguous. Trimming pared 4 bases from V and 7 bases from J, leaving 8 bases between. This CDR3 is 13 amino acids long. Germline V gene sequence: CDR1 MNHEY, CDR2 SVGAGI. The CDR3 DNA sequence: TGTGCCAGCAGTTTGGCGCGGAATTCACCCCTCCACTTT. Its translation is CASSLARNSPLHF.

The chain recombines TRBV7-9 with TRBJ2-3; D gene uncertain. Trimming cost V 0 bases and J 5 bases, with 9 bases left between them. The germline gives CDR1 SEHNR, CDR2 FQNEAQ (reference sequence). This CDR3 region has 14 residues. CDR3: CASSLAGMGDTQYF. Here the CDR3 DNA reads TGTGCCAGCAGCTTAGCGGGAATGGGAGATACGCAGTATTTT.

V usage is TRBV27 and J usage is TRBJ2-1; D may be TRBD1 or TRBD2 (6 bases each). Germline CDR1 MNHEY, CDR2 SMNVEV (reference sequence). V was pared by 1 base and J by 8 bases, with 12 bases between. This CDR3 has 14 residues. The CDR3 region is CASSLWGRGDEQFF. The CDR3, as DNA: TGTGCCAGCAGTTTATGGGGGCGGGGTGATGAGCAGTTCTTC.

This clonotype was detected ten times or more. V usage is TRBV4-1 and J usage is TRBJ2-7, with 7 nucleotides matching TRBD1. Losses at the gene ends were 1 base for V and 3 bases for J; bases not matched to a gene: 6. The CDR3 extends over 15 amino acids. Looked up from germline, CDR1 is MGHRA and CDR2 is YSYEKL. The CDR3 region has the DNA TGCGCCAGCAGCCAAGGGGTGAGGGGGCACTACGAGCAGTACTTC. As protein: CASSQGVRGHYEQYF.